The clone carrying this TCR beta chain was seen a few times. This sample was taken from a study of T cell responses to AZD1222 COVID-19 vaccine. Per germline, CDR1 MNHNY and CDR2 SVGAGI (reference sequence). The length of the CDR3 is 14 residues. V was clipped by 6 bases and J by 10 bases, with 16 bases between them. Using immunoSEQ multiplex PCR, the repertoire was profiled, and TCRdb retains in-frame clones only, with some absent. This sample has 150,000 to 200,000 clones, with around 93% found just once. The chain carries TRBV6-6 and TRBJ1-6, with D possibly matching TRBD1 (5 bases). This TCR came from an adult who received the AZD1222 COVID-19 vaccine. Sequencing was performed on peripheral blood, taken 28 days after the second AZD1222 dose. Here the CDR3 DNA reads TGTGCCAGCAGGCCGGCCGGGGACGGATCACCCCTCCACTTT. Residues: CASRPAGDGSPLHF.